This TCR beta chain was captured by sequencing in a study of tumor-infiltrating lymphocytes in primary liver carcinoma. General observations from the study: Blood's top-250-clone fraction was significantly lower than that of tumors (p = 0.039).

The CDR3 totals 12 residues. V was clipped by 3 bases and J by 6 bases, with 11 bases between them. CDR1 and CDR2 (germline): SQVTM, ANQGSEA. Total RNA and DNA came together from roughly 20-30 mg of bulk tissue without cell sorting. Patients were chronically HBV-infected and treatment-naive. This clonotype was recorded many times. Its specificity is unknown. TCR beta cDNA was made from 450 to 550 ng total RNA with a constant-region primer. Generation of the TCR beta libraries relied on three nested multiplex PCR rounds using slightly modified ARM-PCR. Both of the initial two PCR rounds ran for approximately 10 cycles and employed TRBV1-TRBV30 forward primers alongside a C-beta reverse primer. TCRdb re-called the multiplex PCR reads with MiXCR, one entry per CDR3 protein. The profile shows almost 55,000 distinct CDR3 sequences, about 80% of them singletons.

Sequences were obtained from liver tumor tissue from sampling region 2. The subset here: tumor region T2, inferior pole. This clonotype was sampled from a man in his forties with primary liver carcinoma and hepatitis B virus infection. This chain uses TRBV29-1 with TRBJ2-5; no firm D call. CDR3 loop: CSVEALEKTQYF. The DNA of the CDR3 is TGCAGCGTTGAGGCTTTGGAGAAGACCCAGTACTTC.